Presented here are 21 T cell receptor beta chains from one specimen sequenced in a study of T cell changes during pregnancy in multiple sclerosis (dated by TCRdb to the late 2010s). Preparation of the library involved the immunoSEQ multiplex PCR assay. The table was pulled from immuneACCESS by TCRdb, which kept in-frame rearrangements only. Such tables lose some clones; where checked, under half of the loss comes from unresolved V genes, and the rest has no known cause. Counted in this sample were 45,000 to 65,000 clones; over 90% of them appeared once. Jointly, the top ten make up approximately 0.29% of the sample. The sample in question was CD4+ T cells from peripheral blood mononuclear cells, obtained in the second trimester of pregnancy. Receptor source: a female donor with multiple sclerosis, enrolled in a pregnancy study.

This clone has only one observation. The V call is TRBV5-1, the J call TRBJ1-2; D gene ambiguous. CDR1 SGHRS and CDR2 YFSETQ come from the germline V gene. Trimming stripped 1 base from V and 4 bases from J, with 11 bases between. The CDR3 is 14 amino acids. This chain's CDR3 is CASSLTFATYGYTF. The CDR3 region has the DNA TGCGCCAGCAGCTTGACTTTTGCTACCTATGGCTACACCTTC.

This chain joins TRBV18 and TRBJ2-1; 10 bases align to TRBD1. Germline values: CDR1 KGHSH, CDR2 LQKENI. The CDR3 runs 16 residues. With V trimmed by 5 bases and J by 7 bases, 11 bases remained unmatched. In nucleotides, the CDR3 is TGTGCCAGCTCATCGACCGGGACAGGGGCCCTTAATGAGCAGTTCTTC. The encoded protein is CASSSTGTGALNEQFF.

The genes are TRBV27 and TRBJ2-3, with 9 bases that match TRBD2. This CDR3 has 14 residues. V lost 3 bases to trimming and J lost 7 bases; unmatched junction nucleotides: 5. Germline V gives CDR1 MNHEY, CDR2 SMNVEV (reference sequence). The CDR3 nucleotides are TGTGCCAGCAGTTTGCGGGGGGGCCTACATACGCAGTATTTT. It specifies CASSLRGGLHTQYF.

This clone came up a few times. CDR3 sequence (DNA): TGTGCCAGCAGCTCGTTTGCAAGCGCCAGGGGGGACACCTTC. Its translation is CASSSFASARGDTF. This rearrangement joins TRBV5-4 to TRBJ1-2; 7 bases are shared with TRBD1. CDR1 is SGHNT and CDR2 is YYREEE in the germline V gene (reference sequence). The V and J ends lost 3 bases and 12 bases, in that order; junction bases with no gene match: 14. This CDR3 has 14 amino acids.

This chain uses TRBV7-9 with TRBJ2-2; 7 bases line up with TRBD1. Germline loops: CDR1 SEHNR, CDR2 FQNEAQ (reference sequence). The CDR3 extends over 15 amino acids. Trimming removed 5 bases from V and 6 bases from J; junction bases left unmatched: 9. In DNA, the CDR3 is TGTGCCAGCAGCCCAACGGACAGGCCGCCCGGGGAGCTGTTTTTT. Translating it yields CASSPTDRPPGELFF.

The chain is built from TRBV19 and TRBJ1-2; a possible D gene is TRBD1 (6 bases). CDR1 and CDR2 from the germline V gene are LNHDA and SQIVND (reference sequence). Trimming removed 5 bases at V and 0 bases at J, with 10 bases between. This CDR3 contains 14 residues. The CDR3, as DNA: TGTGCCAGTAGTTCCAGGGGAACTAACTATGGCTACACCTTC. Protein: CASSSRGTNYGYTF. The full variable domain, rest sourced from reference TRBV19 and TRBJ1-2, is DGGITQSPKYLFRKEGQNVTLSCEQNLNHDAMYWYRQDPGQGLRLIYYSQIVNDFQKGDIAEGYSVSREKKESFPLTVTSAQKNPTAFYLCASSSRGTNYGYTFGSGTRLTVV.

This clone was found a few times. This chain connects TRBV20-1 to TRBJ2-7, with TRBD2 matching 9 bases. Trimming removed 6 bases from V and 3 bases from J; junction bases left unmatched: 0. CDR3 size: 11 residues. Germline lookup yields CDR1 DFQATT and CDR2 SNEGSKA (reference sequence). Here the CDR3 DNA reads TGCAGTGCGACTAGCGGCTACGAGCAGTACTTC. Its translation is CSATSGYEQYF.

The rearrangement joins TRBV7-3 to TRBJ1-1; perhaps TRBD1 as D (5 bases). The CDR3 has 13 residues. The germline CDR1 and CDR2 sequences are SGHTA and FQGTGA. V lost 5 bases and J lost 1, with 8 bases in between. The DNA for the CDR3 is TGTGCCAGCAGCCCCGGACAGAACACTGAAGCTTTCTTT. It is translated as CASSPGQNTEAFF.

The J gene is TRBJ2-7, the V gene TRBV5-1; 7 bases are a match to TRBD2. This CDR3 is 14 amino acids long. Germline V CDR1 and CDR2: SGHRS, YFSETQ. J gave up 5 bases and V 5 bases, and 10 bases lay outside the gene matches. As DNA, the CDR3 is TGCGCCAGCAGTTTAAGCGGGGTACACCACGAGCAGTACTTC. Translation gives CASSLSGVHHEQYF. The full variable domain, in which reference TRBV5-1 and TRBJ2-7 provide the parts outside the CDR3, is KAGVTQTPRYLIKTRGQQVTLSCSPISGHRSVSWYQQTPGQGLQFLFEYFSETQRNKGNFPGRFSGRQFSNSRSEMNVSTLELGDSALYLCASSLSGVHHEQYFGPGTRLTVT.

This clone was seen once. This rearrangement joins TRBV6-5 to TRBJ1-4; D not resolved. V lost 7 bases to trimming and J lost 8 bases, with 17 bases between them. This CDR3 comprises 14 residues. CDR1 and CDR2 from the germline V gene are MNHEY and SVGAGI. CDR3 sequence reads: CASKKSSGYEKLFF. The CDR3 region has the DNA TGTGCCAGCAAGAAATCCAGCGGTTACGAAAAACTGTTTTTT.

The V gene is TRBV4-2, the J gene TRBJ2-3, with 12 bases matching TRBD2. V dropped 4 bases and J dropped 3; count of bases not matched to a gene: 8. CDR1 and CDR2 from the germline V gene are LGHNA and YNFKEQ. CDR3 size: 17 residues. CDR3: CASSPLAGGGLTDTQYF. The CDR3 nucleotides read TGTGCCAGCAGCCCACTAGCGGGAGGAGGTTTGACAGATACGCAGTATTTT.

This chain connects TRBV7-3 to TRBJ2-2, with no clear D. V was trimmed by 1 base and J by 2 bases, leaving 11 bases between them. CDR3 length: 16 amino acids. Looked up from germline, CDR1 is SGHTA and CDR2 is FQGTGA. This CDR3 reads CASSLNAGENTGELFF. CDR3 nucleotides: TGTGCCAGCAGCTTAAATGCAGGTGAAAACACCGGGGAGCTGTTTTTT.

This rearrangement joins TRBV5-1 to TRBJ2-5; tentative D call: TRBD2 (6 bases). Germline values: CDR1 SGHRS, CDR2 YFSETQ. The CDR3 length is 14 residues. Trimming left V 4 bases short and J 5 bases short, with 15 bases between. CDR3 protein: CASSNGPGRETQYF. The CDR3 DNA is TGCGCCAGCAGCAATGGCCCGGGGAGGGAGACCCAGTACTTC.

The rearrangement links TRBV2 to TRBJ1-4; tentatively, D is TRBD1 (5 bases). CDR3 length equals 19 residues. V shed 4 bases and J shed 0 bases, with 21 bases lying between them. The germline V gene has CDR1 SNHLY and CDR2 FYNNEI. This CDR3 is CASSARAGFVLATNEKLFF. The CDR3 DNA reads TGTGCCAGCAGTGCGCGAGCAGGGTTTGTTTTAGCAACTAATGAAAAACTGTTTTTT.

The V gene is TRBV9, the J gene TRBJ2-5; possibly TRBD2 for D (5 bases). The germline V and J ends were trimmed by 1 base and 4 bases, with 11 bases remaining between them. The CDR3 covers 14 residues. From germline, CDR1 is SGDLS and CDR2 YYNGEE. CDR3 amino acids: CASSVRPSLETQYF. CDR3 DNA sequence: TGTGCCAGCAGCGTACGCCCTAGCTTAGAGACCCAGTACTTC.

The CDR3 reads CASRPTGGDGYTF. DNA for the CDR3: TGTGCCAGCAGGCCCACAGGGGGTGACGGCTACACCTTC. The V gene is TRBV6-6, the J gene TRBJ1-2; 8 bases match TRBD1. Germline lookup yields CDR1 MNHNY and CDR2 SVGAGI (reference sequence). This CDR3 spans 13 amino acids. The trim removed 6 bases at V and 8 bases at J, leaving 8 bases unmatched.

The V and J genes are TRBV6-6 and TRBJ2-1, with 8 bases aligning to TRBD1. CDR1 and CDR2 (germline): MNHNY, SVGAGI (reference sequence). This CDR3 has 13 amino acids. Trimming at V came to 7 bases and at J to 6 bases, leaving 5 bases not matched to a gene. Here the CDR3 reads CASIVDRGNEQFF. Written as DNA, the CDR3 is TGTGCCAGCATCGTTGACAGGGGCAATGAGCAGTTCTTC.

The chain employs TRBV5-1 and TRBJ2-2, with D maybe TRBD1 (6 bases). The ends were cut back, 0 bases at V and 5 bases at J, with 11 bases in the middle. The CDR3 length is 15 residues. Germline CDR1 is SGHRS and CDR2 is YFSETQ. CDR3 sequence (DNA): TGCGCCAGCAGCTTGGTCAGGGGTGGTACCGGGGAGCTGTTTTTT. Protein product: CASSLVRGGTGELFF. The entire variable domain, with the rest obtained from reference TRBV5-1 and TRBJ2-2, is as follows: KAGVTQTPRYLIKTRGQQVTLSCSPISGHRSVSWYQQTPGQGLQFLFEYFSETQRNKGNFPGRFSGRQFSNSRSEMNVSTLELGDSALYLCASSLVRGGTGELFFGEGSRLTVL.

In the case of this clone: Compared with germline, one end of the junction differs, possibly owing to a read error. This chain connects TRBV7-7 to TRBJ2-7; D not certain. The CDR3 sequence is 16 residues long. The germline gives CDR1 SSHAT, CDR2 FNYEAQ (reference sequence). In nucleotides, the CDR3 is TGTGCTAGCAGCTTAGAATTTTTACTCCTCTCCTACGAGCAGTACTTC. As protein: CASSLEFLLLSYEQYF.

The chain combines TRBV15 with TRBJ1-1; 7 bases map to TRBD1. The junction had 6 bases not matched to a gene; V was cut back by 4 bases and J by 4 bases. The germline CDR1 and CDR2 sequences are LNHNV and YYDKDF (reference sequence). The CDR3 loop spans 14 amino acids. The CDR3 sequence: CATSTKNRGTEAFF. CDR3 sequence (DNA): TGTGCCACCAGCACAAAGAACAGGGGCACTGAAGCTTTCTTT.

This clone showed up just once. The J gene is TRBJ1-2, the V gene TRBV18, with 9 bases fitting TRBD1. CDR1 KGHSH and CDR2 LQKENI come from the germline V gene. The CDR3 loop spans 15 amino acids. Losses at the gene ends were 4 bases for V and 4 bases for J; bases not matched to a gene: 7. The CDR3 DNA reads as TGTGCCAGCTCACTAACCCCGACAGGGGGCTATGGCTACACCTTC. Its protein product is CASSLTPTGGYGYTF.